One and the same sample provided the 22 T cell receptor beta chains below, sequenced in a study of T cells in tuberculosis (dated by TCRdb to the late 2010s). The library came from the immunoSEQ multiplex PCR assay. Sourced from immuneACCESS, this table was stored by TCRdb with only in-frame sequences that have V and J called. A share of the clones is absent; for the studies checked, an unresolved V gene accounts for under half, and the remainder has no known explanation. The sample table contains some 22,000 clones; only one count was recorded for around 97% of them. Of the sample, 6.2% is held by the ten largest clones. Source material: PBMCs. Receptor source: a donor between 10 and 29 years old with latent tuberculosis or without tuberculosis infection.

V gene TRBV19 combines with J gene TRBJ2-7, with 7 bases matching TRBD1. The CDR3 contains 14 residues. Looked up from germline, CDR1 is LNHDA and CDR2 is SQIVND (reference sequence). With V trimmed by 7 bases and J by 5 bases, 11 bases remained unmatched. The CDR3 here is CASTASWDSNEQYF. CDR3 bases: TGTGCCAGTACCGCCTCGTGGGACAGTAACGAGCAGTACTTC.

The rearrangement joins TRBV5-4 to TRBJ1-2, with 10 nucleotides matching TRBD1. Germline loops: CDR1 SGHNT, CDR2 YYREEE (reference sequence). Losses at the gene ends were 3 bases for V and 5 bases for J; bases not matched to a gene: 7. The CDR3 contains 15 residues. CDR3 sequence (DNA): TGTGCCAGCAGCTCTGGGGACAGGGGTTCGTATGGCTACACCTTC. Translation gives CASSSGDRGSYGYTF.

The CDR3 nucleotides are TGTGCCAGCAGTGGGATAGCCCCGGGGACTGAAGCTTTCTTT. It is translated as CASSGIAPGTEAFF. This sequence joins TRBV25-1 and TRBJ1-1, with unresolved D. The CDR3 length is 14 residues. Germline loops: CDR1 MGHDK, CDR2 SYGVNS. V was shortened by 4 bases and J by 5 bases, with 14 bases between the two germline ends. The whole variable domain, filled in from reference TRBV25-1 and TRBJ1-1, reads EADIYQTPRYLVIGTGKKITLECSQTMGHDKMYWYQQDPGMELHLIHYSYGVNSTEKGDLSSESTVSRIRTEHFPLTLESARPSHTSQYLCASSGIAPGTEAFFGQGTRLTVV.

The genes are TRBV5-1 and TRBJ1-1; D not certain. The CDR3 length is 12 residues. Germline assignment: CDR1 SGHRS and CDR2 YFSETQ. V was pared by 1 base and J by 8 bases, with 9 bases between. The CDR3 DNA reads as TGCGCCAGCAGCTTGTCGGGGAGGGAAGCTTTCTTT. Translated: CASSLSGREAFF. Full variable domain (rest looked up from reference TRBV5-1 and TRBJ1-1): KAGVTQTPRYLIKTRGQQVTLSCSPISGHRSVSWYQQTPGQGLQFLFEYFSETQRNKGNFPGRFSGRQFSNSRSEMNVSTLELGDSALYLCASSLSGREAFFGQGTRLTVV.

The count of this clone is one. The V call is TRBV10-2, the J call TRBJ2-3; TRBD2 agrees at 15 bases. V gave up 6 bases and J gave up 0 bases; unmatched junction bases: 7. Germline V gene data show CDR1 as WSHSY and CDR2 as SAAADI. The CDR3 totals 18 residues. The CDR3 reads CASRPGTSGRSSTDTQYF. The CDR3 DNA is TGCGCCAGCAGGCCCGGGACTAGCGGGAGGTCTAGCACAGATACGCAGTATTTT.

The chain links TRBV10-3 to TRBJ1-1, with 7 bases fitting TRBD1. The ends lost 8 bases at V and 0 bases at J; junction bases unmatched: 9. Germline loops: CDR1 ENHRY, CDR2 SYGVKD. CDR3 length: 15 residues. CDR3 DNA sequence: TGTGCCATCGCCCTCACGACAGGGATGAACACTGAAGCTTTCTTT. Protein: CAIALTTGMNTEAFF.

V usage is TRBV5-8 and J usage is TRBJ1-5; 8 bases fit TRBD1. Germline V lookup: CDR1 SGHTS, CDR2 YDEGEE. The CDR3 sequence is 15 residues long. V was pared by 3 bases and J by 7 bases, with 9 bases of the junction left unmatched. The CDR3 protein is CASSSTGGRGQPQHF. DNA for the CDR3: TGTGCCAGCAGCTCCACAGGGGGTCGGGGACAGCCCCAGCATTTT. Full variable domain (outside the CDR3, taken from reference TRBV5-8 and TRBJ1-5): EAGVTQSPTHLIKTRGQQATLRCSPISGHTSVYWYQQALGLGLQFLLWYDEGEERNRGNFPPRFSGRQFPNYSSELNVNALELEDSALYLCASSSTGGRGQPQHFGDGTRLSIL.

The chain is built from TRBV2 and TRBJ1-3; no firm D call. Germline assignment: CDR1 SNHLY and CDR2 FYNNEI. CDR3 length: 14 residues. V was shortened by 6 bases and J by 2 bases, with 11 bases between the two germline ends. As DNA, the CDR3 is TGTGCCAGCAGCCCCCCGGGGACTGGAAACACCATATATTTT. Protein product: CASSPPGTGNTIYF.

The V gene is TRBV4-3, the J gene TRBJ1-2, with 7 nucleotides matching TRBD1. The ends lost 0 bases at V and 3 bases at J; junction bases unmatched: 7. The germline CDR1 and CDR2 sequences are LGHNA and YSLEER. The CDR3 runs to 16 residues. CDR3: CASSQDARQGYYGYTF. CDR3 DNA sequence: TGCGCCAGCAGCCAAGACGCCCGACAGGGTTACTATGGCTACACCTTC.

This chain links TRBV2 with TRBJ2-7; 12 bases fit TRBD2. The CDR3 covers 17 residues. V was clipped by 3 bases and J by 1 base; unmatched bases: 7. In germline, CDR1 is SNHLY, CDR2 FYNNEI. CDR3 nucleotides: TGTGCCAGCAGTGATCCGGGACTAGCGGGTTTTTCCTACGAGCAGTACTTC. Its protein is CASSDPGLAGFSYEQYF.

This chain uses TRBV29-1 with TRBJ2-7, with D perhaps TRBD2 (5 bases). Germline V gene sequence: CDR1 SQVTM, CDR2 ANQGSEA. The CDR3 is 13 amino acids. The germline V and J ends were trimmed by 7 bases and 0 bases, with 13 bases remaining between them. CDR3 nucleotides: TGCAGCGGTGTAGGACTCAGCTCCTACGAGCAGTACTTC. It is translated as CSGVGLSSYEQYF.

This chain joins TRBV9 and TRBJ2-2, with 15 bases that match TRBD2. The CDR3 is 17 amino acids. CDR1 and CDR2 from the germline V gene are SGDLS and YYNGEE. Germline trimming cut 4 bases from V and 2 bases from J; bases unmatched to any gene: 3. CDR3 protein: CASSWGLAGGNTGELFF. CDR3 sequence (DNA): TGTGCCAGCAGCTGGGGACTAGCGGGAGGTAACACCGGGGAGCTGTTTTTT.

V and J are TRBV9 and TRBJ1-1, with D uncertain. The V and J ends lost 0 bases and 3 bases respectively, with 12 bases between them. The CDR3 consists of 15 residues. CDR1 and CDR2 from the germline V gene are SGDLS and YYNGEE. The CDR3: CASSVVADFYTEAFF. DNA for the CDR3: TGTGCCAGCAGCGTAGTGGCAGATTTTTACACTGAAGCTTTCTTT. The entire variable domain, with the rest obtained from reference TRBV9 and TRBJ1-1, is as follows: DSGVTQTPKHLITATGQRVTLRCSPRSGDLSVYWYQQSLDQGLQFLIQYYNGEERAKGNILERFSAQQFPDLHSELNLSSLELGDSALYFCASSVVADFYTEAFFGQGTRLTVV.

The count of this clone is one. The V call is TRBV9, the J call TRBJ2-3; 8 bases are shared with TRBD2. Unmatched junction bases numbered 2, after V lost 0 bases and J lost 5 bases. There are 14 residues in the CDR3. Germline V gene lookup returns CDR1 SGDLS and CDR2 YYNGEE. The CDR3 DNA sequence: TGTGCCAGCAGCGTAGGAGCGGGGGTAGATACGCAGTATTTT. It encodes CASSVGAGVDTQYF. Using reference TRBV9 and TRBJ2-3 for the parts outside the CDR3, the full variable domain is DSGVTQTPKHLITATGQRVTLRCSPRSGDLSVYWYQQSLDQGLQFLIQYYNGEERAKGNILERFSAQQFPDLHSELNLSSLELGDSALYFCASSVGAGVDTQYFGPGTRLTVL.

The V call is TRBV5-6, the J call TRBJ2-7, with D possibly being TRBD2 (6 bases). Trimming shortened V by 2 bases and J by 4 bases, and 7 bases separated the two germline ends. The CDR3 loop spans 12 amino acids. Looked up from germline, CDR1 is SGHDT and CDR2 is YYEEEE. CDR3 coding DNA: TGTGCCAGCAGCTTAGGAGGGTACGAGCAGTACTTC. Encoded protein: CASSLGGYEQYF.

The rearrangement uses TRBV6-5 and TRBJ2-5; 7 bases map to TRBD1. Germline CDR1 reads MNHEY; CDR2 reads SVGAGI. There are 14 residues in the CDR3. Losses at the gene ends were 2 bases for V and 5 bases for J; bases not matched to a gene: 5. The CDR3 protein is CASSYGTARETQYF. The CDR3 bases are TGTGCCAGCAGTTACGGGACAGCGCGTGAGACCCAGTACTTC.

J is TRBJ1-2 and V is TRBV9; D not certain. CDR3 length: 14 amino acids. V shed 4 bases and J shed 13 bases, with 23 bases lying between them. The germline CDR1 and CDR2 sequences are SGDLS and YYNGEE. The CDR3 sequence is CASSLEGYPETGTF. DNA for the CDR3: TGTGCCAGCAGCCTCGAGGGTTACCCCGAAACGGGCACCTTC.

The V gene is TRBV19, the J gene TRBJ1-6; D might be TRBD1 (5 bases). V gave up 3 bases and J gave up 9 bases, with 12 bases separating them. The CDR3 totals 14 residues. Per the germline V gene, CDR1 is LNHDA and CDR2 is SQIVND (reference sequence). Here the CDR3 reads CASSISVGGSPLHF. In DNA form, the CDR3 reads TGTGCCAGTAGTATCTCAGTGGGGGGTTCACCCCTCCACTTT.

The chain uses TRBV6-5 and TRBJ2-5; D is uncertain. Germline assignment: CDR1 MNHEY and CDR2 SVGAGI. V was cut by 8 bases and J by 2 bases, with 9 bases left in between. The CDR3 extends over 12 amino acids. The CDR3 nucleotides read TGTGCCAGCGGCAGGCAACAAGAGACCCAGTACTTC. It is translated as CASGRQQETQYF.

The chain joins TRBV5-1 to TRBJ2-3, with a possible D match to TRBD1 (6 bases). With 7 bases removed from V and 5 bases from J, the gap between germline ends came to 20 bases. The CDR3 loop spans 15 amino acids. The germline gives CDR1 SGHRS, CDR2 YFSETQ. The chain's CDR3 is CASDLGQGPQDTQYF. The CDR3 DNA is TGCGCCAGCGACCTCGGGCAGGGGCCCCAAGATACGCAGTATTTT. Drawing the rest from reference TRBV5-1 and TRBJ2-3, the complete variable domain is KAGVTQTPRYLIKTRGQQVTLSCSPISGHRSVSWYQQTPGQGLQFLFEYFSETQRNKGNFPGRFSGRQFSNSRSEMNVSTLELGDSALYLCASDLGQGPQDTQYFGPGTRLTVL.

The chain's CDR3 is CASSPSDEGPSQPQHF. CDR3 bases: TGTGCCAGCAGCCCGTCCGATGAGGGCCCCTCTCAGCCCCAGCATTTT. The chain combines TRBV2 with TRBJ1-5; D remains ambiguous. Trimming took off 6 bases at V and 6 bases at J, with 21 bases between the two ends. This CDR3 is 16 amino acids long. CDR1 is SNHLY, CDR2 FYNNEI, per germline.

V usage is TRBV5-4 and J usage is TRBJ2-7, with D tentatively TRBD1 (6 bases). V was shortened by 0 bases and J by 2 bases, with 12 bases between the two germline ends. The CDR3 is made up of 15 amino acids. The V gene's germline CDR1 is SGHNT and CDR2 YYREEE (reference sequence). CDR3 bases: TGTGCCAGCAGCTTGGAAATGGACAGAGCCTACGAGCAGTACTTC. Its translation: CASSLEMDRAYEQYF. Drawing the rest from reference TRBV5-4 and TRBJ2-7, the complete variable domain is ETGVTQSPTHLIKTRGQQVTLRCSSQSGHNTVSWYQQALGQGPQFIFQYYREEENGRGNFPPRFSGLQFPNYSSELNVNALELDDSALYLCASSLEMDRAYEQYFGPGTRLTVT.